A single T cell receptor beta chain is shown here with its context. No antigen is known for it. V was pared by 6 bases and J by 7 bases, with 9 bases of the junction left unmatched. Germline-derived CDR1 and CDR2 are MDHEN and SYDVKM. The CDR3 is made up of 14 amino acids. Sequencing used immunoSEQ multiplex PCR; TCRdb keeps in-frame clones, though not all of them. The sample consists of approximately 80,000 clones, roughly nine tenths of them appearing once. Time point meaning: week 5, during vaccination. Each vaccine dose was 300 ug of mutant IDH1 20-mer peptide, with topical imiquimod. New WHO grade 3 or 4 astrocytomas that were IDH1-mutant and ATRX-lost had been found in donors. These data are taken from a study of a mutant IDH1 vaccine in newly diagnosed glioma. At the level of the study: The vaccination schedule gave patients eight doses in weeks 1, 3, 5, 7, 11, 15, 19 and 23. Previous care, which was radiotherapy, temozolomide, or both, most often involved both. General study findings and limits: There seemed to be no relation between pseudoprogression and changes in top peripheral T cell clonotypes.

The receptor was isolated from a woman in her 50s with glioma. The material was PBMCs, obtained from a glioma patient whose treatment included an IDH1 peptide vaccine. The V gene is TRBV28, the J gene TRBJ2-4; 7 bases match TRBD1. This chain's CDR3 is CASSPGQLGNIQYF. CDR3 coding DNA: TGTGCCAGCAGCCCGGGACAGCTGGGGAACATTCAGTACTTC.